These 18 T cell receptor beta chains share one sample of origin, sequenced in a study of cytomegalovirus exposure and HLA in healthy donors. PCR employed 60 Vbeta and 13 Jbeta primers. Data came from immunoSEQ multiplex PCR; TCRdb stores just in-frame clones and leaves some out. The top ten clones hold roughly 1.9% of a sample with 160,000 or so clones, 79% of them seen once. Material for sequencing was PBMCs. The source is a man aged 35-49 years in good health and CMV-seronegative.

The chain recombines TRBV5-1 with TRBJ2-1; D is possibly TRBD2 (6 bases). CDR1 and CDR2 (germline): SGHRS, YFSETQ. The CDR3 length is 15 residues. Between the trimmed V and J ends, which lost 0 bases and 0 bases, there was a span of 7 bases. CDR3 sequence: CASSLGDSSYNEQFF. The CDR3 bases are TGCGCCAGCAGCTTGGGGGACTCCTCCTACAATGAGCAGTTCTTC.

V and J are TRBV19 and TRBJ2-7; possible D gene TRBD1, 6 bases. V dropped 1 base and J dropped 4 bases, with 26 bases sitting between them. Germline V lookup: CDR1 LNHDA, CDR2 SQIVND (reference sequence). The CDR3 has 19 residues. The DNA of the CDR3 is TGTGCCAGTAGTATAGGGGTCCCCATGCAGGGGTGGAGAAGTTACGAGCAGTACTTC. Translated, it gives CASSIGVPMQGWRSYEQYF. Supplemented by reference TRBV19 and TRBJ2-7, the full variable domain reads DGGITQSPKYLFRKEGQNVTLSCEQNLNHDAMYWYRQDPGQGLRLIYYSQIVNDFQKGDIAEGYSVSREKKESFPLTVTSAQKNPTAFYLCASSIGVPMQGWRSYEQYFGPGTRLTVT.

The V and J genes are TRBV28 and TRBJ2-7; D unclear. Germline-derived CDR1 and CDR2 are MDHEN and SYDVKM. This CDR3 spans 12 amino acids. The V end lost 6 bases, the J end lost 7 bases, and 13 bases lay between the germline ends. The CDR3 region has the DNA TGTGCCAGCAGCCTAAATCTAGGTGAGCAGTACTTC. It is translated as CASSLNLGEQYF.

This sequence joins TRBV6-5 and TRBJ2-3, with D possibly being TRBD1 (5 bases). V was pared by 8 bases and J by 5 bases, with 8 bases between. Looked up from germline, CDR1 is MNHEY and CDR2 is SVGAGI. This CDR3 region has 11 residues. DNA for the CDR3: TGTGCCAGCTCAGGGTTAGATACGCAGTATTTT. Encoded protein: CASSGLDTQYF.

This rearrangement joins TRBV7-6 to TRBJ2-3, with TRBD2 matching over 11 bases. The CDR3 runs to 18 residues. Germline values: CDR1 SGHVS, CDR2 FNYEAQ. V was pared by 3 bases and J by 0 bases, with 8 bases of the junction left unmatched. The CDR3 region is CASSFGAGTSGSTDTQYF. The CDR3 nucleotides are TGTGCCAGCAGCTTTGGCGCAGGGACTAGCGGAAGCACAGATACGCAGTATTTT. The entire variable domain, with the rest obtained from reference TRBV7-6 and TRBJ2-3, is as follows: GAGVSQSPRYKVTKRGQDVALRCDPISGHVSLYWYRQALGQGPEFLTYFNYEAQQDKSGLPNDRFSAERPEGSISTLTIQRTEQRDSAMYRCASSFGAGTSGSTDTQYFGPGTRLTVL.

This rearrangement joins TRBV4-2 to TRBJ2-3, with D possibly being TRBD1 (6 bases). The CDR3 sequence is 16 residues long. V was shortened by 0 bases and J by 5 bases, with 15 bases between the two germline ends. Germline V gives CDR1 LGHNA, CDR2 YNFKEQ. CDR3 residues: CASSQDMDSGVDTQYF. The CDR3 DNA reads TGTGCCAGCAGCCAAGATATGGACAGTGGGGTAGATACGCAGTATTTT.

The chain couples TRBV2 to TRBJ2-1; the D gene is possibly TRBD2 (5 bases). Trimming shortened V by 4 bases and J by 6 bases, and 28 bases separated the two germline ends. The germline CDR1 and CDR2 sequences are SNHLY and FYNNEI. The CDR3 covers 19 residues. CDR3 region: CASSGPHVLASSAGNEQFF. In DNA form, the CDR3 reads TGTGCCAGCAGTGGCCCCCACGTGTTAGCGTCAAGCGCCGGCAATGAGCAGTTCTTC.

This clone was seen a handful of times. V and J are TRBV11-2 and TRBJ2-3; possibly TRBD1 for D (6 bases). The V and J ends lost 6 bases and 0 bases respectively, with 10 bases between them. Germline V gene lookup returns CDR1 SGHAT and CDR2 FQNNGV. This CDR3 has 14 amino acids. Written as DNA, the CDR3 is TGTGCCAGCAGGTACAGGGAAAGCACAGATACGCAGTATTTT. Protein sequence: CASRYRESTDTQYF.

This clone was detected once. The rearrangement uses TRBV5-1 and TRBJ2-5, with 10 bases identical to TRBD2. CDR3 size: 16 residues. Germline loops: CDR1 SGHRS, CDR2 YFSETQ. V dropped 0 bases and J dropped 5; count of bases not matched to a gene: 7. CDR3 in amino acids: CASSLGASGSGETQYF. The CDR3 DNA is TGCGCCAGCAGCTTGGGTGCTAGCGGGAGCGGGGAGACCCAGTACTTC.

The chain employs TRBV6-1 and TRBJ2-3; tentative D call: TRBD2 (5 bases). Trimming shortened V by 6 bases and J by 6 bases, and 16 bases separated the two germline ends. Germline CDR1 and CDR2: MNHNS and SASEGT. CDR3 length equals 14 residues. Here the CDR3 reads CASSWTGIVDTQYF. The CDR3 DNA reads TGTGCCAGCAGCTGGACGGGGATAGTGGATACGCAGTATTTT.

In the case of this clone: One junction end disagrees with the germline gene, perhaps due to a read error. CDR3 in amino acids: CASSLGSKNSQYF. CDR3 DNA: TGTGCCAGCAGCTTAGGGTCCAAAAACAGTCAGTACTTC. V gene TRBV13 combines with J gene TRBJ2-4; D not certain. Germline CDR1 is PRHDT and CDR2 is FYEKMQ (reference sequence). The CDR3 sequence is 13 residues long. Drawing the rest from reference TRBV13 and TRBJ2-4, the complete variable domain is AAGVIQSPRHLIKEKRETATLKCYPIPRHDTVYWYQQGPGQDPQFLISFYEKMQSDKGSIPDRFSAQQFSDYHSELNMSSLELGDSALYFCASSLGSKNSQYFGAGTRLSVL.

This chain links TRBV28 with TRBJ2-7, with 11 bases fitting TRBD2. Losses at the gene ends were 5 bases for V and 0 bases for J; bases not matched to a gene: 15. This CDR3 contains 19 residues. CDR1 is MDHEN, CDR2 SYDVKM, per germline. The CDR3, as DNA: TGTGCCAGCAGTCCTACCGGGACTAGCGGTAATAGAGCCTCCTACGAGCAGTACTTC. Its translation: CASSPTGTSGNRASYEQYF.

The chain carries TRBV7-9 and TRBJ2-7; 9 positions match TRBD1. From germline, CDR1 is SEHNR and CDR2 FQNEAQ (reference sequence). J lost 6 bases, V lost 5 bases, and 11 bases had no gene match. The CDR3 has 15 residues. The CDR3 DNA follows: TGTGCCAGCAGCACGGGGACAGGGTTTTTATCCGAGCAGTACTTC. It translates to CASSTGTGFLSEQYF. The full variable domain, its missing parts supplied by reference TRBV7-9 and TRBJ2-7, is DTGVSQNPRHKITKRGQNVTFRCDPISEHNRLYWYRQTLGQGPEFLTYFQNEAQLEKSRLLSDRFSAERPKGSFSTLEIQRTEQGDSAMYLCASSTGTGFLSEQYFGPGTRLTVT.

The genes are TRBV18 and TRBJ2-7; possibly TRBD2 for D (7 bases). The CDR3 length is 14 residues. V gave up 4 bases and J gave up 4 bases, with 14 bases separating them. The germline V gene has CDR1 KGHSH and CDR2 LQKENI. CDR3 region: CASSREGDRYEQYF. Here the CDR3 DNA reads TGTGCCAGCTCACGGGAGGGGGACCGATACGAGCAGTACTTC.

As DNA, the CDR3 is TGTGCCAGCTCGGACAGGGGGCTTTACGAGCAGTACTTC. Its translation: CASSDRGLYEQYF. The V gene is TRBV2, the J gene TRBJ2-7; 11 nucleotides line up with TRBD1. V was pared by 8 bases and J by 4 bases, with 4 bases of the junction left unmatched. Germline V gene data show CDR1 as SNHLY and CDR2 as FYNNEI. There are 13 residues in the CDR3. Full variable domain (missing parts from reference TRBV2 and TRBJ2-7): EPEVTQTPSHQVTQMGQEVILRCVPISNHLYFYWYRQILGQKVEFLVSFYNNEISEKSEIFDDQFSVERPDGSNFTLKIRSTKLEDSAMYFCASSDRGLYEQYFGPGTRLTVT.

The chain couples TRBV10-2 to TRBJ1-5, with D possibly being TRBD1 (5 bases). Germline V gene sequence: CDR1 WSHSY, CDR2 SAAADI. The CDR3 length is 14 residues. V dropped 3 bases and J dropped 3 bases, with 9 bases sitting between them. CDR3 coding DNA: TGCGCCAGCAGTGACCGGGACTTCAATCAGCCCCAGCATTTT. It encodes CASSDRDFNQPQHF.

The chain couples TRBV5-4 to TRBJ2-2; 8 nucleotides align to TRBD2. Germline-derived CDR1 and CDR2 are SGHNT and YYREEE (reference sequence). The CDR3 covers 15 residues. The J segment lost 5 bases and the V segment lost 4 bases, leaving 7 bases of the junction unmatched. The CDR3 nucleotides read TGTGCCAGCAGCCCTAAAAAGCGGGAGACCGGGGAGCTGTTTTTT. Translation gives CASSPKKRETGELFF.

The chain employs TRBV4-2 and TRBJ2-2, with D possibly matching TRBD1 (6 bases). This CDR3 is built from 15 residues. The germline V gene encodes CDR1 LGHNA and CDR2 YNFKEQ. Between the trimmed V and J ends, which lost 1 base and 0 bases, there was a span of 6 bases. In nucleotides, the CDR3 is TGTGCCAGCAGCCAAGGGACAGCGAACACCGGGGAGCTGTTTTTT. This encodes CASSQGTANTGELFF.